This TCR beta chain comes out of a study of T-cell memory formation after mild COVID-19. Study context: There were largely donor-specific TCR clusters. Regarding the study as a whole: CD8+ contracting clones occupied EMRA, while CD4+ ones occupied mainly CM and EM.

Germline assignment: CDR1 LGHDT and CDR2 YNNKEL (reference sequence). The CDR3 runs 17 residues. V trimming: 1 base; J trimming: 7 bases; junction bases outside the gene matches: 11. Constant-segment primers were used for 5'RACE, and the resulting TCR alpha and TCR beta cDNA libraries carried sample barcodes and UMIs. TCRdb used MiXCR to reprocess the 5' RACE reads, holding one entry per CDR3 protein. This table has about 200,000 distinct CDR3 sequences, 16% appearing once. About this clonotype itself: Its matching antigen is unknown.

Sequences were obtained from PBMCs or a T cell subset sorted from them (not recorded which). This receptor was obtained from an adult woman who had mild COVID-19 (a few samples of this study predate the infection). Cell type and time point are not known. The chain links TRBV3-1 to TRBJ2-1, with 9 bases lining up with TRBD1. CDR3 protein: CASSQATGTGIRNEQFF. CDR3 coding DNA: TGTGCCAGCAGCCAAGCGACCGGGACAGGGATACGGAATGAGCAGTTCTTC.